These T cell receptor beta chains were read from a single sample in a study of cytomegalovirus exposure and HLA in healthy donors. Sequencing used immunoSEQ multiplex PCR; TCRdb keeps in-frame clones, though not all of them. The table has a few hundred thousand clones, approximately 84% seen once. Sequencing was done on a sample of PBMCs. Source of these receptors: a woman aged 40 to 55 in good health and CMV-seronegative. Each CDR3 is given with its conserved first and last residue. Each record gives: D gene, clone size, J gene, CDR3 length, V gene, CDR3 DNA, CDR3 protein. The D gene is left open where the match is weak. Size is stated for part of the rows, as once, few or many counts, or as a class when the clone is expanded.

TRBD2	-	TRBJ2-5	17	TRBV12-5	TGTGCTAGTGGTTTGGGGGCTAGCGGGGGTTACCAAGAGACCCAGTACTTC	CASGLGASGGYQETQYF
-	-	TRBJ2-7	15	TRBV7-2	TGTGCCAGCAGCTTAGCGTTATGGGGCACCCACGAGCAGTACTTC	CASSLALWGTHEQYF
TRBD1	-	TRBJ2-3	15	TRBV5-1	TGCGCCAGCAGCCCGACAGGGGTAAGAACAGATACGCAGTATTTT	CASSPTGVRTDTQYF
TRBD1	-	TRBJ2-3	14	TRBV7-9	TGTGCCAGCAGCCTGGGACAGGGTGGAGATACGCAGTATTTT	CASSLGQGGDTQYF
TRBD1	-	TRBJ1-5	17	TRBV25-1	TGTGCCAGCAGCGGTAGCCGTGACAGGGGGCGAGGTCAGCCCCAGCATTTT	CASSGSRDRGRGQPQHF
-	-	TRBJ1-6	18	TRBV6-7	TGTGCCAGCAGCCACGTCGTCAGGAATAGCTCCTATAATTCACCCCTCCACTTT	CASSHVVRNSSYNSPLHF
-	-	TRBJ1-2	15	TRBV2	TGTGCCAGCAGTGAACAGCCAGGGAGGTCGAAAGGCTACACCTTC	CASSEQPGRSKGYTF
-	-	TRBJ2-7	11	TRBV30	TGTGCCTGGAGCCTAACCTACGAGCAGTACTTC	CAWSLTYEQYF
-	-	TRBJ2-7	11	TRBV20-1	TGCAGTGCTAGAGAGGTGTACGAGCAGTACTTC	CSAREVYEQYF
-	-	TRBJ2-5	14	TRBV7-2	TGTGCCAGCAGCTCGGACCCGAGGGGGGAGACCCAGTACTTC	CASSSDPRGETQYF
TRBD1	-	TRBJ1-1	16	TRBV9	TGTGCCAGCAGCGTAGATGGGACAGCACTGGACACTGAAGCTTTCTTT	CASSVDGTALDTEAFF
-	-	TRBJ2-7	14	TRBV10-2	TGCGCCAGCAGTAGTACAGGGGGGGCCTACGAGCAGTACTTC	CASSSTGGAYEQYF
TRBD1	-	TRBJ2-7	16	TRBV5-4	TGTGCCAGCAGCTGGGACAGGGGGCAGTTTACCTACGAGCAGTACTTC	CASSWDRGQFTYEQYF
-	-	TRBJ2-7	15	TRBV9	TGTGCCAGTTCGTCACACGGGGACAGCGGGTACGAGCAGTACTTC	CASSSHGDSGYEQYF
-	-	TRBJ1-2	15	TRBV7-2	TGTGCCAGCAGCTTTCGGTCGGGGGATGACTATGGCTACACCTTC	CASSFRSGDDYGYTF
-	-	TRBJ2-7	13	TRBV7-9	TGTGCCAGCAGCTCCCACGCCTTCTACGAGCAGTACTTC	CASSSHAFYEQYF
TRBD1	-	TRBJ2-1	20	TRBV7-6	TGTGCCAGCAGCTTAGCCTCCGGGACAGGGGGCCCGAGCTCCTACAATGAGCAGTTCTTC	CASSLASGTGGPSSYNEQFF
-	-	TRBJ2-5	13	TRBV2	TGTGCCGGGGGGTTAGATTTACAAGAGACCCAGTACTTC	CAGGLDLQETQYF
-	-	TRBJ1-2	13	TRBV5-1	TGCGCCAGCAGCCCGCTCGGGAGCTATGGCTACACCTTC	CASSPLGSYGYTF
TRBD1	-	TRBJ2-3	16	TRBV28	TGTGCCAGCAGTTGGGGGTGGCAGGGGGAAACAGATACGCAGTATTTT	CASSWGWQGETDTQYF
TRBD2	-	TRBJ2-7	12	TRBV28	TGTGCCAGCTCCTCCGGGGGGGCCTCGGAGTACTTC	CASSSGGASEYF
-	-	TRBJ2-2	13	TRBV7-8	TGTGCCGGGGCCGCAACAAACACCGGGGAGCTGTTTTTT	CAGAATNTGELFF
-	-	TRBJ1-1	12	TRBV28	TGTGCCAGCAGCCTGAACAGGGAAGGAGCTTTCTTT	CASSLNREGAFF
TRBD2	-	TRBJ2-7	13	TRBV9	TGTGCCAGCAGCGGGGGGGGATCCTACGAGCAGTACTTC	CASSGGGSYEQYF
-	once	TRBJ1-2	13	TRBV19	TGTGCCAGTAGTATCGTACAGGGCCGTGGCTACACCTTC	CASSIVQGRGYTF
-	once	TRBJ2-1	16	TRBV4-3	TGCGCCAGCAGCCCCCAAACGGGGTACTCCTACAATGAGCAGTTCTTC	CASSPQTGYSYNEQFF
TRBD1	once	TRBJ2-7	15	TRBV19	TGTGCCAGTAGCCCCGTTGGACAGGGCCCCTACGAGCAGTACTTC	CASSPVGQGPYEQYF
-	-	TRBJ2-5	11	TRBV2	TGTGCCAGCAGCAGGGTAGAGACCCAGTACTTC	CASSRVETQYF
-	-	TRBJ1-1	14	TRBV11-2	TGTGCCAGCAGCTTCGGCAGAGGGAACACTGAAGCTTTCTTT	CASSFGRGNTEAFF
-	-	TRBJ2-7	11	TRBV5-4	TGTGCCAGCAGCTCCCGTTACGAGCAGTACTTC	CASSSRYEQYF
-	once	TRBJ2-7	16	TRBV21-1	TGTGCCAGCAGCAGAGGAACAGGGCTTATCTCCTACGAGCAGTACTTC	CASSRGTGLISYEQYF
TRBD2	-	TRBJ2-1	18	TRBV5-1	TGCGCCAGCAGCTCCCGGACTAGCGGGGGGCTCTCCTACAATGAGCAGTTCTTC	CASSSRTSGGLSYNEQFF
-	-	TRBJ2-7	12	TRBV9	TGTGCCAGCAGCTCAACAGGTTACGAGCAGTACTTC	CASSSTGYEQYF
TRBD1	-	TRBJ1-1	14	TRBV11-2	TGTGCCAGCAGCTCGGACAGGGAGAACACTGAAGCTTTCTTT	CASSSDRENTEAFF
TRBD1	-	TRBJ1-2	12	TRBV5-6	TGTGCCAGCAGCTTACAGGGGGAGGGCTACACCTTC	CASSLQGEGYTF
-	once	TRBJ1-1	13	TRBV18	TGTGCCAGCTCGCCTAATACGAACACTGAAGCTTTCTTT	CASSPNTNTEAFF
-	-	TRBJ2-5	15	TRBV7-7	TGTGCTAGCAGCTTAGGTGCAGAAAAAAGAGAGACCCAGTACTTC	CASSLGAEKRETQYF
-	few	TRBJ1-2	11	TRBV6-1	TGTGCCAGGCAGGGAATCAGTGGCTACACCTTC	CARQGISGYTF
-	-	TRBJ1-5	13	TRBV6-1	TGTGCCAGCAGTGAGGCAGGGGTCCAGCCCCAGCATTTT	CASSEAGVQPQHF
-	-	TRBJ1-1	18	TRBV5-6	TGTGCCAGCAGCTTACTAATGCTTACAGCGGGATGGAACACTGAAGCTTTCTTT	CASSLLMLTAGWNTEAFF
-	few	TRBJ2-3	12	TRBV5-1	TGCGCCAGCAGCTCTAGCTGGGATACGCAGTATTTT	CASSSSWDTQYF
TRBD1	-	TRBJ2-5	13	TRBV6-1	TGTGCCAGCAGCCGGGACAGAGGAGAGGCCCAGTACTTC	CASSRDRGEAQYF
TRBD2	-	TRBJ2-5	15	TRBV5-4	TGTGCCAGCAGCTTGGGGCCAAGCGGGGTAGAGACCCAGTACTTC	CASSLGPSGVETQYF
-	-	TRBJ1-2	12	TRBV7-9	TGTTCCAGCAGCGGCGGGGTGGAGGGCTACACCTTC	CSSSGGVEGYTF
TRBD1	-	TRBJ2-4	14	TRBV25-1	TGTGCCAGCAGTAAACCCGGGACAGGAAACATTCAGTACTTC	CASSKPGTGNIQYF
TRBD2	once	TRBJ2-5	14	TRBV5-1	TGCGCCAGCAGAGGATCGACTAGCGCGGAGACCCAGTACTTC	CASRGSTSAETQYF
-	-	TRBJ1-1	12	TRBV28	TGTGCCAGCAACCCCGTAGGGGATGAAGCTTTCTTT	CASNPVGDEAFF
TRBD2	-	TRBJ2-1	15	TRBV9	TGTGCCAGCAGCGCCCTAGCGGGGGGGCCCCATGAGCAGTTCTTC	CASSALAGGPHEQFF
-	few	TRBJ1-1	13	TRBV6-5	TGTGCCAGCCGATACAGGGATTTCACTGAAGCTTTCTTT	CASRYRDFTEAFF
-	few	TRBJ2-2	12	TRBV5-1	TGCGCCAGCAGCTTGGCCGCCGGGGAGCTGTTTTTT	CASSLAAGELFF
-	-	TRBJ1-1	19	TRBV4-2	TGTGCCAGCAGCCCCCTTGGAGGCGGGGGCAAAAGGGAAAACACTGAAGCTTTCTTT	CASSPLGGGGKRENTEAFF
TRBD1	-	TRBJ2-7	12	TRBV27	TGTGCCGCGGGACAGGGTACCTACGAGCAGTACTTC	CAAGQGTYEQYF
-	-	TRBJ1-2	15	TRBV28	TGTGCCAGCAGTTCCCGATTAGGGGCTAACTATGGCTACACCTTC	CASSSRLGANYGYTF
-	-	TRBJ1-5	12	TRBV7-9	TGTGCCAGCAGCTTAGACAGGGCAGCCCAGCATTTT	CASSLDRAAQHF
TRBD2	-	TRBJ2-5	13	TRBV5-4	TGTGCCAGCAGCGTCACTAGCGAAGAGACCCAGTACTTC	CASSVTSEETQYF
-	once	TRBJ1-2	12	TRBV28	TGTGCCACCCTCGTGTTTAACTATGGCTACACCTTC	CATLVFNYGYTF
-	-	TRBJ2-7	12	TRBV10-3	TGTGCCATCAGTGAACAGGGCTACGAGCAGTACTTC	CAISEQGYEQYF